The TCR beta chain under discussion was sequenced for a study of T cell responses to AZD1222 COVID-19 vaccine. This clone has only a few counts. Its antigen is undetermined. This CDR3 has 14 amino acids. Germline CDR1 reads SGHAT; CDR2 reads FQNNGV. V lost 2 bases, J lost 5 bases, and 10 bases lay in between. The assay was immunoSEQ multiplex PCR, and TCRdb's table has in-frame clones only and misses some. This table holds tens of thousands of clones, approximately 85% found once. Findings of the study overall: Donors, mostly white British, included more females; clonal diversity was possibly underestimated.

This TCR came from an adult who received the AZD1222 COVID-19 vaccine. The source was peripheral blood, collected 28 days after the second AZD1222 dose. The J gene is TRBJ1-3, the V gene TRBV11-2; no reliable D call. The CDR3 bases are TGTGCCAGCAGCTTAACAGACGAAAGAAACACCATATATTTT. Translating gives CASSLTDERNTIYF.